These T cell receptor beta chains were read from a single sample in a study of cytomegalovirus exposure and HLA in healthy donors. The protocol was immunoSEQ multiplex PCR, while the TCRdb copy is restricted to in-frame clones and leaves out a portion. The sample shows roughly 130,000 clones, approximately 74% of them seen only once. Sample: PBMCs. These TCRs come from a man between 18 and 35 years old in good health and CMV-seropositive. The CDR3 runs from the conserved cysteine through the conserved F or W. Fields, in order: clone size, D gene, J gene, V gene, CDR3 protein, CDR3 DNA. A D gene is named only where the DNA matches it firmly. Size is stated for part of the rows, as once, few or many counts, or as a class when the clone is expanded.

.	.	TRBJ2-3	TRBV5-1	CASGLEQDTQYF	TGCGCCAGCGGACTCGAACAAGATACGCAGTATTTT
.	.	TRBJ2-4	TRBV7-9	CASSQEVAKNIQYF	TGTGCCAGCAGCCAAGAGGTAGCCAAAAACATTCAGTACTTC
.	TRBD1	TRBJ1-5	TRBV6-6	CASNRGPQPQHF	TGTGCCAGCAACAGGGGCCCGCAGCCCCAGCATTTT
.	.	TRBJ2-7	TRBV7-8	CASSLEQGRSSYEQYF	TGTGCCAGCAGCTTAGAGCAGGGGAGAAGCTCCTACGAGCAGTACTTC
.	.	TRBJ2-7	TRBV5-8	CASSGGLVTYEQYF	TGTGCCAGCAGCGGGGGACTGGTGACCTACGAGCAGTACTTC
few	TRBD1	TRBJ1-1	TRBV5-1	CASSLGTGPTEAFF	TGCGCCAGCAGCTTAGGGACAGGGCCGACTGAAGCTTTCTTT
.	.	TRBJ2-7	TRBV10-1	CASSGYNGEQYF	TGCGCCAGCAGTGGTTATAACGGCGAGCAGTACTTC
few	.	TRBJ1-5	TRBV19	CASSAPGVKQPQHF	TGTGCCAGTAGTGCCCCGGGAGTAAAGCAGCCCCAGCATTTT
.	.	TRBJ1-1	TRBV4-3	CASSQGLGGNTEAFF	TGCGCCAGCAGCCAAGGATTAGGGGGAAACACTGAAGCTTTCTTT
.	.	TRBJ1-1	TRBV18	CASSPLTGGTEAFF	TGTGCCAGCTCTCCACTAACCGGGGGGACTGAAGCTTTCTTT
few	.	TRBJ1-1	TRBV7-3	CASSLNPGGGTEAFF	TGTGCCAGCAGCTTAAACCCCGGGGGTGGGACTGAAGCTTTCTTT
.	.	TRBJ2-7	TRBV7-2	CASSLEPGYEQYF	TGTGCCAGCAGCTTAGAACCAGGCTACGAGCAGTACTTC
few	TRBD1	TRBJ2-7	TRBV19	CASSIQGSDRGYEQYF	TGTGCCAGTAGTATACAGGGTTCGGACAGGGGCTACGAGCAGTACTTC
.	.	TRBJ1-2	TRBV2	CASSEARGDGYTF	TGTGCCAGCAGTGAAGCTCGGGGAGATGGCTACACCTTC
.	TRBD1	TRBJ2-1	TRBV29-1	CSVKTGGATNEQFF	TGCAGCGTGAAGACAGGGGGCGCAACTAATGAGCAGTTCTTC
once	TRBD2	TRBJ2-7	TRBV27	CASSGGLKIEQYF	TGTGCCAGCAGTGGGGGACTAAAGATCGAGCAGTACTTC
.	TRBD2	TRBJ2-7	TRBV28	CASRGGLAGRGQYF	TGTGCCAGCAGAGGGGGACTAGCGGGGCGGGGGCAGTACTTC
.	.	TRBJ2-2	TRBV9	CASSVDSYTGELFF	TGTGCCAGCAGCGTGGACAGCTACACCGGGGAGCTGTTTTTT
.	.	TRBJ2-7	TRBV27	CASSLVQGVYEQYF	TGTGCCAGCAGTTTAGTACAGGGTGTCTACGAGCAGTACTTC
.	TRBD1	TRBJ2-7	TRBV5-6	CASTPTGTYEQYF	TGTGCCAGCACCCCGACAGGGACCTACGAGCAGTACTTC